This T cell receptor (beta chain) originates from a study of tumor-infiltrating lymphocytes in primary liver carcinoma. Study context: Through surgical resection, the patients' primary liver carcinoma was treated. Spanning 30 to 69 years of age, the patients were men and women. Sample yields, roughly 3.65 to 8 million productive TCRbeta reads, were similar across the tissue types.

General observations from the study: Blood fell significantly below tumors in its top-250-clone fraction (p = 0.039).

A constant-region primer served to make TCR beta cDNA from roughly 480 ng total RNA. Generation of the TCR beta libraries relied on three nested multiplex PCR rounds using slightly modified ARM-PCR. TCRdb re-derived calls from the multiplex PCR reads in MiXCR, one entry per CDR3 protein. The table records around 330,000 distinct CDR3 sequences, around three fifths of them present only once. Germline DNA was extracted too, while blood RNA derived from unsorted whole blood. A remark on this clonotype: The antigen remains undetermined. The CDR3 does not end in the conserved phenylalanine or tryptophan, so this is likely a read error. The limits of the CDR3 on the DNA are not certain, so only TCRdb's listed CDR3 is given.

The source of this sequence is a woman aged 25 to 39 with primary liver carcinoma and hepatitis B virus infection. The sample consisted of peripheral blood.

The CDR3 sequence: CASSKVALLPGKVKAFV. V gene TRBV21-1 combines with J gene TRBJ1-1. TRBV21-1 is a pseudogene segment. The CDR3 region is 17 residues in length, termini included.